This entry lists 21 T cell receptor beta chains sequenced from one sample in a study of blood T cell repertoires in COVID-19. Measured with immunoSEQ multiplex PCR; TCRdb has only the in-frame clones, and not every one. The table records 130,000 to 150,000 clones, about 80% of them present only once. Sequences were obtained from PBMCs or T cells enriched from blood (not recorded which). All receptors come from a man over 45 who had recovered from COVID-19.

This clone has a single count. The chain joins TRBV5-1 to TRBJ1-4, with D possibly being TRBD1 (6 bases). This CDR3 contains 15 residues. Germline lookup yields CDR1 SGHRS and CDR2 YFSETQ. V lost 1 base, J lost 8 bases, and 15 bases lay in between. The CDR3 sequence: CASSLTGYNEEKLFF. DNA of the CDR3: TGCGCCAGCAGCTTGACAGGGTATAATGAGGAAAAACTGTTTTTT.

The chain links TRBV9 to TRBJ2-2; 8 nucleotides line up with TRBD1. J lost 5 bases, V lost 3 bases, and 3 bases had no gene match. Per germline, CDR1 SGDLS and CDR2 YYNGEE. The CDR3 length is 14 residues. CDR3 sequence: CASSGTGWTGELFF. CDR3 coding DNA: TGTGCCAGCAGCGGGACAGGGTGGACCGGGGAGCTGTTTTTT.

This chain uses TRBV7-2 with TRBJ2-1, with 13 bases that match TRBD2. The CDR3 extends over 16 amino acids. Germline V gene lookup returns CDR1 SGHTA and CDR2 FQGNSA. The V and J ends lost 2 bases and 6 bases, in that order; junction bases with no gene match: 4. In DNA form, the CDR3 reads TGTGCCAGCAGCTTACGACGGACTAGCGGGGGCAATGAGCAGTTCTTC. Its protein product is CASSLRRTSGGNEQFF.

This clone was counted between two and nine times. The chain is built from TRBV18 and TRBJ1-3; no definite D call. V lost 6 bases and J 0 bases, leaving 12 bases between the germline ends. CDR3 length: 15 residues. In germline, CDR1 is KGHSH, CDR2 LQKENI. The CDR3 coding sequence is TGTGCCAGCTCGTACAACTCAGGCTCTGGAAACACCATATATTTT. Amino acid sequence: CASSYNSGSGNTIYF.

The chain links TRBV4-3 to TRBJ2-1, with TRBD1 as a possible D gene (5 bases). The V and J ends lost 2 bases and 9 bases respectively, with 11 bases between them. CDR1 is LGHNA, CDR2 YSLEER, per germline. This CDR3 contains 13 residues. In DNA form, the CDR3 reads TGCGCCAGCAGCCAATCAGGGAACAGTGAGCAGTTCTTC. Amino acids: CASSQSGNSEQFF.

The chain joins TRBV15 to TRBJ1-1; D gene ambiguous. The CDR3 has 15 amino acids. Germline lookup yields CDR1 LNHNV and CDR2 YYDKDF (reference sequence). The ends were cut back, 0 bases at V and 3 bases at J, with 11 bases in the middle. The CDR3 is CATSRDQAHHTEAFF. The CDR3, as DNA: TGTGCCACCAGCAGAGATCAGGCACACCACACTGAAGCTTTCTTT.

The count of this clone is one. The chain joins TRBV19 to TRBJ2-3, with 8 positions matching TRBD2. V trimming: 1 base; J trimming: 3 bases; junction bases outside the gene matches: 12. The germline V gene has CDR1 LNHDA and CDR2 SQIVND (reference sequence). The CDR3 has 18 residues. As DNA, the CDR3 is TGTGCCAGTAGTATAGGTTGGGGACTAGGTTTATCAACAGATACGCAGTATTTT. Its protein is CASSIGWGLGLSTDTQYF.

The V call is TRBV7-2, the J call TRBJ2-2; 8 nucleotides line up with TRBD2. The CDR3 consists of 14 residues. Looked up from germline, CDR1 is SGHTA and CDR2 is FQGNSA. J gave up 8 bases and V 6 bases, and 8 bases lay outside the gene matches. This chain's CDR3 is CASRDGGASGELFF. In DNA, the CDR3 is TGTGCCAGCAGGGACGGGGGGGCTTCTGGGGAGCTGTTTTTT.

This clone was observed a handful of times. CDR3 nucleotide sequence: TGTGCCAGCAGCTTACGCGCGGCGGATACGCAGTATTTT. This gives the protein CASSLRAADTQYF. The gene calls are TRBV7-2 and TRBJ2-3; D uncertain. Germline V CDR1 and CDR2: SGHTA, FQGNSA. CDR3 length equals 13 residues. Trimming removed 2 bases at V and 6 bases at J, with 9 bases between. Together with reference TRBV7-2 and TRBJ2-3, the CDR3 gives the full variable domain: GAGVSQSPSNKVTEKGKDVELRCDPISGHTALYWYRQSLGQGLEFLIYFQGNSAPDKSGLPSDRFSAERTGGSVSTLTIQRTQQEDSAVYLCASSLRAADTQYFGPGTRLTVL.

V gene TRBV7-8 combines with J gene TRBJ2-5, with no clear D. There are 10 residues in the CDR3. Trimming pared 8 bases from V and 5 bases from J, leaving 6 bases between. CDR1 is SGHVS, CDR2 FQNEAQ, per germline. This chain's CDR3 is CASARETQYF. DNA for the CDR3: TGTGCCAGCGCACGGGAGACCCAGTACTTC.

For this clone: Distinct nucleotide sequences in the sample also encode this CDR3. The chain uses TRBV5-1 and TRBJ2-2; D uncertain. The CDR3 runs 13 residues. The germline V and J ends were trimmed by 1 base and 5 bases, with 6 bases remaining between them. CDR1 and CDR2 from the germline V gene are SGHRS and YFSETQ. CDR3 in amino acids: CASSLSVTGELFF. The CDR3 nucleotides are TGCGCCAGCAGCTTGTCGGTGACCGGGGAGCTGTTTTTT.

V gene TRBV12-3 or TRBV12-4 combines with J gene TRBJ1-4; possible D gene TRBD1, 5 bases. This CDR3 has 13 amino acids. Trimming took 7 bases from V and 8 from J, leaving 14 bases between them. The CDR3 sequence: CASTPDSWEKLFF. CDR3 coding DNA: TGTGCCAGCACCCCAGACAGTTGGGAAAAACTGTTTTTT.

Only a few counts were recorded for this clone. The genes are TRBV3-1 (or the pseudogene TRBV3-2) and TRBJ2-1; 13 bases align to TRBD2. V was clipped by 0 bases and J by 6 bases; unmatched bases: 11. Per germline, CDR1 LGHDT and CDR2 YNNKEL (reference sequence). CDR3 length equals 19 residues. CDR3 bases: TGTGCCAGCAGCCAAGATACTAGCGGGGGGGCCGTCGAGGTCAATGAGCAGTTCTTC. Translation: CASSQDTSGGAVEVNEQFF.

The CDR3 DNA reads TGTGCCAGCAACCTAGAGCGGGGGGGCTCCTACAATGAGCAGTTCTTC. It yields the protein CASNLERGGSYNEQFF. The V and J genes are TRBV2 and TRBJ2-1, with 10 bases identical to TRBD2. The junction had 6 bases not matched to a gene; V was cut back by 7 bases and J by 0 bases. Germline CDR1 reads SNHLY; CDR2 reads FYNNEI. This CDR3 has 16 amino acids.

This chain uses TRBV28 with TRBJ2-7; TRBD1 might be the D (6 bases). Germline V gene data show CDR1 as MDHEN and CDR2 as SYDVKM. V was trimmed by 4 bases and J by 6 bases, leaving 19 bases between them. There are 15 residues in the CDR3. The CDR3 is CASSSTTGPWFEQYF. The CDR3 DNA reads TGTGCCAGCAGTTCTACGACAGGTCCTTGGTTCGAGCAGTACTTC.

CDR3 bases: TGTGCCAGCAGCTTAGAGGCGGGGGGAAGCACAGATACGCAGTATTTT. Amino acids: CASSLEAGGSTDTQYF. The chain is built from TRBV11-2 and TRBJ2-3; 8 bases match TRBD2. V gave up 0 bases and J gave up 0 bases; unmatched junction bases: 2. Germline V lookup: CDR1 SGHAT, CDR2 FQNNGV. CDR3 length: 16 residues. Supplemented by reference TRBV11-2 and TRBJ2-3, the full variable domain reads EAGVAQSPRYKIIEKRQSVAFWCNPISGHATLYWYQQILGQGPKLLIQFQNNGVVDDSQLPKDRFSAERLKGVDSTLKIQPAKLEDSAVYLCASSLEAGGSTDTQYFGPGTRLTVL.

This clone occurred a few times. This sequence joins TRBV7-2 and TRBJ2-7; D may be TRBD2 (5 bases). This CDR3 has 15 amino acids. The V and J ends lost 4 bases and 4 bases respectively, with 17 bases between them. From germline, CDR1 is SGHTA and CDR2 FQGNSA. CDR3 DNA: TGTGCCAGCAGCTCCAACCCTCTTGGGAGTTACGAGCAGTACTTC. Translation gives CASSSNPLGSYEQYF.

The CDR3 reads CASSGRGYEQYF. CDR3 DNA sequence: TGTGCCAGTAGTGGCAGGGGCTACGAGCAGTACTTC. The V and J genes are TRBV19 and TRBJ2-7; tentatively, D is TRBD1 (6 bases). Germline values: CDR1 LNHDA, CDR2 SQIVND (reference sequence). The CDR3 consists of 12 residues. V lost 5 bases and J lost 3, with 8 bases in between. The full variable domain, its missing parts supplied by reference TRBV19 and TRBJ2-7, is DGGITQSPKYLFRKEGQNVTLSCEQNLNHDAMYWYRQDPGQGLRLIYYSQIVNDFQKGDIAEGYSVSREKKESFPLTVTSAQKNPTAFYLCASSGRGYEQYFGPGTRLTVT.

The chain combines TRBV28 with TRBJ2-5, with D tentatively TRBD2 (6 bases). The CDR3 covers 14 residues. Germline V gene data show CDR1 as MDHEN and CDR2 as SYDVKM. Trimming took off 3 bases at V and 1 base at J, with 9 bases between the two ends. CDR3 nucleotides: TGTGCCAGCAGTTTGGGGGGAAGCCAAGAGACCCAGTACTTC. Protein: CASSLGGSQETQYF.

The CDR3 nucleotides read TGTGCCAGCAGCTTAAACAGGGTCGGGGGCTACACCTTC. This gives the protein CASSLNRVGGYTF. The chain uses TRBV7-9 and TRBJ1-2, with D perhaps TRBD1 (6 bases). The CDR3 extends over 13 amino acids. The germline V gene has CDR1 SEHNR and CDR2 FQNEAQ (reference sequence). V was clipped by 2 bases and J by 8 bases, with 12 bases between them.

V and J are TRBV10-3 and TRBJ2-3, with 9 bases fitting TRBD1. CDR1 ENHRY and CDR2 SYGVKD come from the germline V gene. V lost 6 bases and J lost 5; bases outside the gene matches: 9. The CDR3 spans 15 residues. The CDR3 here is CAISSDRGLEDTQYF. CDR3 bases: TGTGCCATCAGCAGCGACAGGGGGTTAGAAGATACGCAGTATTTT.